This is a list of T cell receptor beta chains from one sample in a study of shared clonotypes between healthy human individuals. Method: immunoSEQ multiplex PCR; TCRdb's copy keeps in-frame clones and lacks some. The sample consists of some 630,000 clones, about two thirds of them appearing once. What was sequenced was memory CD4+ T cells sorted from blood. Source of these receptors: a woman aged 30 to 39 in good health. The conserved cysteine and the conserved F or W are not part of the CDR3 here. Fields, in order: J gene, V gene, D gene, CDR3 protein. The D gene is left open where the match is weak.

>TRBJ2-3|TRBV6-5|.
ASSYRSPASTDTQY
>TRBJ2-7|TRBV18|.
ASSPGLPSYEQY
>TRBJ2-3|TRBV30|.
AWSRVGGLGDTQY
>TRBJ2-7|TRBV28|.
ASSFRRGDEY
>TRBJ1-4|TRBV5-4|TRBD1
ASSLRQGIGEKLF
>TRBJ2-6|TRBV27|.
ASIGSGANVLT
>TRBJ2-7|TRBV19|.
ASSPRAYSYEQY
>TRBJ2-5|TRBV6-6|TRBD1
ASSLGDRYQETQY
>TRBJ2-3|TRBV10-2|.
ASSFGSKADTQY
>TRBJ2-4|TRBV28|.
ASAQGAIQY
>TRBJ1-1|TRBV28|.
ASSSGAENTEAF
>TRBJ2-7|TRBV7-9|TRBD2
ASSYGLAGWEQY
>TRBJ2-6|TRBV4-1|TRBD2
ASSQEGRVFGANVLT
>TRBJ2-2|TRBV28|.
ASSLPTVGELF
>TRBJ2-7|TRBV6-5|.
ASSQPGTWIYEQY
>TRBJ1-1|TRBV18|.
ASSPGDRNMNTEAF